A single sample gave rise to the 8 T cell receptor beta chains below, sequenced in a study of T-cell reconstitution after alpha-beta-depleted transplantation in children. Unique molecular identifiers were used in preparing the TCRbeta library. In TCRdb, the PCR reads were re-called with MiXCR into one record per CDR3 protein. The sample consists of hundreds of thousands of distinct CDR3 sequences, 13% of them appearing once. Sequences were derived from PBMCs, sampled from the stem cell graft. These receptors all come from a human donor who donated a stem cell graft to a child with Fanconi anemia.

The sample holds a few counts of this clonotype. CDR3 sequence reads: CASSLERGGSQYF. DNA of the CDR3: TGTGCCAGCAGCTTGGAGCGGGGGGGGAGCCAGTACTTC. The chain is built from TRBV11-2 and TRBJ2-5; 10 bases fit TRBD2. Germline assignment: CDR1 SGHAT and CDR2 FQNNGV. Losses at the gene ends were 3 bases for V and 10 bases for J; bases not matched to a gene: 5. This CDR3 is 13 amino acids long.

The gene calls are TRBV4-1 and TRBJ2-1, with TRBD2 matching over 16 bases. With 1 base clipped from V and 9 bases from J, the junction kept 3 bases outside the gene matches. The CDR3 covers 16 residues. Germline V gene data show CDR1 as MGHRA and CDR2 as YSYEKL. The CDR3 is CASSQGGLAGGAEQFF. In nucleotides, the CDR3 is TGCGCCAGCAGCCAAGGGGGACTAGCGGGGGGGGCTGAGCAGTTCTTC.

The chain has TRBV20-1 and TRBJ2-3; no firm D call. Germline V CDR1 and CDR2: DFQATT, SNEGSKA (reference sequence). The V and J ends lost 3 bases and 3 bases respectively, with 7 bases between them. This CDR3 region has 12 residues. Written as DNA, the CDR3 is TGCAGTGCTAGCCGGGCGACAGATACGCAGTATTTT. It codes for CSASRATDTQYF.

This clonotype has at least ten counts. The chain combines TRBV7-2 with TRBJ1-1; TRBD1 is a possible D gene (6 bases). Germline CDR1 and CDR2: SGHTA and FQGNSA. The CDR3 is 14 amino acids. Trimming pared 5 bases from V and 7 bases from J, leaving 17 bases between. CDR3 sequence (DNA): TGTGCCAGCAGCCTCCGGGCGGGGGCGTTTGAAGCTTTCTTT. As protein: CASSLRAGAFEAFF.

V and J are TRBV10-3 and TRBJ2-3, with a tentative D call TRBD2 (6 bases). The CDR3 is 14 residues long. Trimming shortened V by 6 bases and J by 1 base, and 11 bases separated the two germline ends. CDR1 and CDR2 from the germline V gene are ENHRY and SYGVKD. This CDR3 is CAISGGEGTDTQYF. For the CDR3, the DNA is TGTGCCATCAGCGGGGGAGAAGGCACAGATACGCAGTATTTT.

This rearrangement joins TRBV5-1 to TRBJ2-1; 13 bases match TRBD2. The germline V gene encodes CDR1 SGHRS and CDR2 YFSETQ. CDR3 length equals 15 residues. Trimming cost V 0 bases and J 10 bases; bases outside gene matches: 4. CDR3 DNA: TGCGCCAGCAGCTTGGGGACTAGCGGGGGTAAGGAGCAGTTCTTC. Its protein is CASSLGTSGGKEQFF.

This clonotype was seen once. Being one base from a much bigger clone, this may be a read error. V is TRBV7-6 and J is TRBJ2-2; D not resolved. The germline gives CDR1 SGHVS, CDR2 FNYEAQ. This CDR3 region has 15 residues. V lost 3 bases and J 5 bases, leaving 13 bases between the germline ends. This CDR3 reads CASSFNPIETGELFF. The CDR3 bases are TGTGCCAGCAGCTTCAACCCGATTGAGACCGGGGAGCTGTTTTTT.

This clonotype was detected many times. The chain joins TRBV6-5 to TRBJ2-5; the D is unclear. The ends were cut back, 4 bases at V and 3 bases at J, with 12 bases in the middle. The CDR3 totals 14 residues. CDR1 and CDR2 from the germline V gene are MNHEY and SVGAGI. The CDR3 spells CASSSLPDEETQYF. The CDR3 DNA follows: TGTGCCAGCAGTTCCTTACCGGACGAAGAGACCCAGTACTTC.